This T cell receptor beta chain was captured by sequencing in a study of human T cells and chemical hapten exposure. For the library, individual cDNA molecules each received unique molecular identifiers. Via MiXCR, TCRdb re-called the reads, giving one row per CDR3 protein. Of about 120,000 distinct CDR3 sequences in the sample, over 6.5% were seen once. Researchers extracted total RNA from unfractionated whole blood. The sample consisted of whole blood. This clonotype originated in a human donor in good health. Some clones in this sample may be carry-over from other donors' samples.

CDR3 DNA: TGTGCCAGTAGTGCCGGACAGGGGGGCTACGAGCAGTACTTC. It translates to CASSAGQGGYEQYF. This chain links TRBV19 with TRBJ2-7, with 10 bases identical to TRBD1. V was pared by 5 bases and J by 3 bases, with 4 bases of the junction left unmatched. The germline V gene encodes CDR1 LNHDA and CDR2 SQIVND (reference sequence). The CDR3 is 14 amino acids.